The 14 T cell receptor beta chains below come from one sample, sequenced in a study of Graves' ophthalmopathy and Graves' hyperthyroidism. The sequenced template was RNA, covering the TCR beta CDR3 region. HTBI primers served in a first-round RT-PCR, which a second-round multiplex PCR followed. MiXCR, applied by TCRdb to the multiplex PCR reads, yields one record per CDR3 protein. The profile covers over 650,000 distinct CDR3 sequences, with 35% to 50% appearing a single time and more than 2.5% taken by the ten largest. Specimen: peripheral blood. Receptors were obtained from an adult man with Graves' ophthalmopathy.

As concerns this clonotype: This may stem from a read error, because a much larger clone lies one nucleotide away. The chain combines TRBV10-3 with TRBJ2-5; maybe TRBD1 (6 bases). The V end lost 4 bases, the J end lost 1 base, and 13 bases lay between the germline ends. This CDR3 spans 15 amino acids. Germline V gene lookup returns CDR1 ENHRY and CDR2 SYGVKD. The CDR3 DNA reads TGTGCCATCAGTGGGTCGTGGGGGCTCCAAGAGACCCAGTACTTC. This translates into CAISGSWGLQETQYF.

The chain carries TRBV5-4 and TRBJ2-5, with TRBD2 identical over 10 bases. Gene TRBJ2-7 matches the end of the DNA better, so the J call may be wrong. The germline V gene encodes CDR1 SGHNT and CDR2 YYREEE (reference sequence). The CDR3 contains 16 residues. CDR3 bases: TGTGCCAGCAGCCAATACTCTAGCGGGAGAACCTACGAGCAGTACTTC. This gives the protein CASSQYSSGRTYEQYF.

The chain employs TRBV7-3 and TRBJ1-4; D perhaps matches TRBD1 (5 bases). Germline V gives CDR1 SGHTA, CDR2 FQGTGA. The CDR3 spans 14 residues. Trimming removed 5 bases at V and 7 bases at J, with 14 bases between. The CDR3 spells CASSPRAGIEKLFF. The CDR3 DNA reads as TGTGCCAGCAGCCCAAGGGCAGGGATTGAAAAACTGTTTTTT.

With respect to this clonotype: One base away lies a much larger clone, so this may be a sequencing read error. The rearrangement joins TRBV7-9 to TRBJ2-2; tentative D call: TRBD1 (6 bases). The CDR3 consists of 16 residues. Deletions cut 2 bases from V and 2 bases from J, with 12 bases between. Germline CDR1 is SEHNR and CDR2 is FQNEAQ (reference sequence). The CDR3, as DNA: TGTGCCAGCAGCTTAAGGGGGAGCGGAAACACCGGGGAGCTGTTTTTT. It is translated as CASSLRGSGNTGELFF.

This chain connects TRBV7-9 to TRBJ2-6; a possible D gene is TRBD1 (5 bases). V was cut by 1 base and J by 0 bases, with 10 bases left in between. Germline loops: CDR1 SEHNR, CDR2 FQNEAQ (reference sequence). This CDR3 region has 17 residues. The CDR3 DNA sequence: TGTGCCAGCAGCTTAGATTGGGGCAGCTCTGGGGCCAACGTCCTGACTTTC. This gives the protein CASSLDWGSSGANVLTF.

The table lists this clonotype with many counts. The chain combines TRBV29-1 with TRBJ1-1, with D tentatively TRBD1 (6 bases). Germline assignment: CDR1 SQVTM and CDR2 ANQGSEA. This CDR3 is 14 amino acids long. Trimming took 4 bases from V and 1 from J, leaving 13 bases between them. The CDR3 sequence is CSVVGGLGNTEAFF. As DNA, the CDR3 is TGCAGCGTTGTCGGGGGGCTCGGGAACACTGAAGCTTTCTTT.

The genes are TRBV10-3 and TRBJ1-1, with D hard to call. Trimming took 10 bases from V and 3 from J, leaving 18 bases between them. Germline V CDR1 and CDR2: ENHRY, SYGVKD. CDR3 length: 14 amino acids. CDR3 region: CASSRVWVDTEAFF. Here the CDR3 DNA reads TGTGCCAGCAGCCGCGTGTGGGTGGACACTGAAGCTTTCTTT.

The chain uses TRBV2 and TRBJ2-6, with D possibly being TRBD1 or TRBD2 (5 bases each). CDR3 length equals 17 residues. V was pared by 2 bases and J by 0 bases, with 11 bases between. Germline values: CDR1 SNHLY, CDR2 FYNNEI. The CDR3 reads CASSENPGLSGANVLTF. The CDR3 bases are TGTGCCAGCAGTGAAAATCCGGGGCTCTCTGGGGCCAACGTCCTGACTTTC.

With respect to this clonotype: At one end, the junction sequence differs from germline, possibly due to a read error. The chain uses TRBV5-1 and TRBJ1-1; perhaps TRBD1 as D (6 bases). The CDR3 runs 15 residues. From germline, CDR1 is SGHRS and CDR2 YFSETQ. Here the CDR3 DNA reads TGTGCCAGCAGCTTGCTACAGGGTATGAACACTGAAGCTTTCTTT. Its translation is CASSLLQGMNTEAFF.

The J gene is TRBJ1-2, the V gene TRBV2; TRBD1 is a possible D gene (5 bases). This CDR3 spans 15 amino acids. Deletions cut 3 bases from V and 11 bases from J, with 22 bases between. Germline CDR1 and CDR2: SNHLY and FYNNEI. CDR3 sequence: CASSDYVGTSGGYTF. CDR3 nucleotides: TGTGCCAGCAGTGACTACGTCGGGACTAGCGGGGGATACACCTTC.

The V call is TRBV12-5, the J call TRBJ1-5; 10 positions agree with TRBD1. V dropped 4 bases and J dropped 0; count of bases not matched to a gene: 6. Germline CDR1 LGHNT, CDR2 FRNRAP. This CDR3 has 17 residues. Here the CDR3 DNA reads TGTGCTAGTGGTTCGAGACAGGGGGCCAGTAGCAATCAGCCCCAGCATTTT. Protein: CASGSRQGASSNQPQHF.

A note on this clonotype: This may stem from a read error, because a much larger clone lies one nucleotide away. J is TRBJ1-2 and V is TRBV12-3 or TRBV12-4; possible D gene TRBD1, 6 bases. V was shortened by 6 bases and J by 4 bases, with 15 bases between the two germline ends. CDR3 size: 14 residues. In nucleotides, the CDR3 is TGTGCCAGCAGCCCAGGGGATGGAAGCTATGGCTACACCTTC. It encodes CASSPGDGSYGYTF.

This clonotype was recorded once. The genes are TRBV11-2 and TRBJ2-5; D may be TRBD1 or TRBD2 (5 bases each). This CDR3 has 18 amino acids. CDR1 is SGHAT and CDR2 is FQNNGV in the germline V gene. V gave up 5 bases and J gave up 5 bases, with 27 bases separating them. Written as DNA, the CDR3 is TGTGCCAGCAGCCGAAGACGTGGACTCAGGGACCTGCGGGAGACCCAGTACTTC. Protein: CASSRRRGLRDLRETQYF.

In regard to this clonotype: At one end the junction does not follow the germline gene, possibly because of a read error. The chain has TRBV29-1 and TRBJ2-6; D may be TRBD2 (6 bases). This CDR3 comprises 11 residues. The V gene's germline CDR1 is SQVTM and CDR2 ANQGSEA. CDR3 sequence (DNA): TGCAGCGTTGAAGAGGGTGGGACTGAAGCTTTC. Translation gives CSVEEGGTEAF.